These T cell receptor beta chains were read from a single sample in a study of blood T cell repertoires in COVID-19. The table came from immunoSEQ multiplex PCR; TCRdb's copy has only in-frame clones and leaves some out. The table shows tens of thousands of clones, with 91% occurring only once. Specimen: peripheral blood. The origin of the receptors is a woman aged 80 or over with acute or convalescent COVID-19. Each CDR3 is given with its conserved first and last residue. A D gene is named only where the DNA matches it firmly. Size is omitted from some rows. Given values are once, few, many or a class for expanded clones.

d_call: TRBD1
j_call: TRBJ1-6
clone_size: once
v_call: TRBV5-5
cdr3_nt: TGTGCCAGCAGTCGCGGACAGGGAGAGAATTCACCCCTCCACTTT
cdr3_aa: CASSRGQGENSPLHF

d_call: -
j_call: TRBJ1-2
clone_size: -
v_call: TRBV4-1
cdr3_nt: TGCGCCAGCAGCCAAGGGGCATCCAACTATGGCTACACCTTC
cdr3_aa: CASSQGASNYGYTF

d_call: -
j_call: TRBJ1-2
clone_size: -
v_call: TRBV7-2
cdr3_nt: TGTGCCAGCAGCTTAGGGAGGGTCGGTCTTGGCTATGGCTACACCTTC
cdr3_aa: CASSLGRVGLGYGYTF

d_call: -
j_call: TRBJ2-5
clone_size: -
v_call: TRBV5-4
cdr3_nt: TGTGCCAGCAGCTTGGCCACGGCTAGTCGGAAGAAGACCCAGTACTTC
cdr3_aa: CASSLATASRKKTQYF

d_call: -
j_call: TRBJ2-2
clone_size: -
v_call: TRBV6-5
cdr3_nt: TGTGCCAGCAGTTACTGGCAGGGGAACACCGGGGAGCTGTTTTTT
cdr3_aa: CASSYWQGNTGELFF

d_call: TRBD1
j_call: TRBJ2-1
clone_size: -
v_call: TRBV6-5
cdr3_nt: TGTGCCAGCAGCCCCGGACAGGGCAATGAGCAGTTCTTC
cdr3_aa: CASSPGQGNEQFF

d_call: -
j_call: TRBJ2-2
clone_size: -
v_call: TRBV7-2
cdr3_nt: TGTGCCAGCAGTCGGGGAGGGTGGTCGGACAGGGAAATCCCCGGGGAGCTGTTTTTT
cdr3_aa: CASSRGGWSDREIPGELFF

d_call: -
j_call: TRBJ2-1
clone_size: -
v_call: TRBV14
cdr3_nt: TGTGCCAGCAGCCCGGTAGTGTACTCCTACAATGAGCAGTTCTTC
cdr3_aa: CASSPVVYSYNEQFF

d_call: -
j_call: TRBJ1-2
clone_size: -
v_call: TRBV7-2
cdr3_nt: TGTGCCAGCAGCCCTTATCCCCGGAGCTCTAACTATGGCTACACCTTC
cdr3_aa: CASSPYPRSSNYGYTF

d_call: TRBD1
j_call: TRBJ1-5
clone_size: -
v_call: TRBV6-5
cdr3_nt: TGTGCCAGCATACCTCGGGACAGGGGGGTTCAGCCCCAGCATTTT
cdr3_aa: CASIPRDRGVQPQHF

d_call: TRBD1
j_call: TRBJ1-2
clone_size: -
v_call: TRBV19
cdr3_nt: TGTGCCAGTAGTCCAGGGACAGGGGGCTATGGCTACACCTTC
cdr3_aa: CASSPGTGGYGYTF

d_call: -
j_call: TRBJ1-4
clone_size: once
v_call: TRBV30
cdr3_nt: TGTGCCTGTGAATACCAGTGGAATGAAAAACTGTTTTTT
cdr3_aa: CACEYQWNEKLFF

d_call: -
j_call: TRBJ1-2
clone_size: -
v_call: TRBV7-2
cdr3_nt: TGTGCCAGCAGCTTAGGGGCACACTATGGCTACACCTTC
cdr3_aa: CASSLGAHYGYTF

d_call: -
j_call: TRBJ1-3
clone_size: -
v_call: TRBV9
cdr3_nt: TGTGCCAGCAGCGTAGCCCCCCTGGGAAACACCATATATTTT
cdr3_aa: CASSVAPLGNTIYF

d_call: -
j_call: TRBJ1-2
clone_size: -
v_call: TRBV7-9
cdr3_nt: TGTGCCAGCACCCTGACAGCCACTAACTATGGCTACACCTTC
cdr3_aa: CASTLTATNYGYTF

d_call: -
j_call: TRBJ1-1
clone_size: -
v_call: TRBV6-5
cdr3_nt: TGTGCCAGCAGCCCCCCGGGGAGGGTGAACACTGAAGCTTTCTTT
cdr3_aa: CASSPPGRVNTEAFF

d_call: TRBD2
j_call: TRBJ2-2
clone_size: -
v_call: TRBV5-1
cdr3_nt: TGCGCCAGCAAGGCGGGGGAAAACACCGGGGAGCTGTTTTTT
cdr3_aa: CASKAGENTGELFF

d_call: -
j_call: TRBJ1-5
clone_size: -
v_call: TRBV2
cdr3_nt: TGTGCCAGCAGCGGGGATTATCAGGGCAATCAGCCCCAGCATTTT
cdr3_aa: CASSGDYQGNQPQHF

d_call: -
j_call: TRBJ1-1
clone_size: few
v_call: TRBV29-1
cdr3_nt: TGCAGCGCCTCCCGACGGGATGAAGCTTTCTTT
cdr3_aa: CSASRRDEAFF

d_call: -
j_call: TRBJ2-3
clone_size: -
v_call: TRBV6-2/TRBV6-3
cdr3_nt: TGTGCCAGCAGTCCCCTAGGAACTAGCACAGATACGCAGTATTTT
cdr3_aa: CASSPLGTSTDTQYF

d_call: TRBD1
j_call: TRBJ1-1
clone_size: -
v_call: TRBV4-1
cdr3_nt: TGCGCCAGCAGCCAAGTCCGGGACAGGGGATCGAACACTGAAGCTTTCTTT
cdr3_aa: CASSQVRDRGSNTEAFF

d_call: TRBD2
j_call: TRBJ2-2
clone_size: -
v_call: TRBV6-5
cdr3_nt: TGTGCCAGCAGATCCAGACTAGCCGACACCGGGGAGCTGTTTTTT
cdr3_aa: CASRSRLADTGELFF

d_call: -
j_call: TRBJ1-3
clone_size: -
v_call: TRBV5-1
cdr3_nt: TGCGCCAGCAGCTTGGCCCCCGACAGGAGCTACGGAAACACCATATATTTT
cdr3_aa: CASSLAPDRSYGNTIYF

d_call: -
j_call: TRBJ1-5
clone_size: -
v_call: TRBV5-4
cdr3_nt: TGTGCCAGCAGCCCACCCGACACCTTTAGCAATCAGCCCCAGCATTTT
cdr3_aa: CASSPPDTFSNQPQHF

d_call: TRBD1
j_call: TRBJ1-1
clone_size: -
v_call: TRBV19
cdr3_nt: TGTGCCAGTAGTCTTCCTCGGACAGGGGGTTGGACTGAAGCTTTCTTT
cdr3_aa: CASSLPRTGGWTEAFF

d_call: -
j_call: TRBJ2-4
clone_size: -
v_call: TRBV19
cdr3_nt: TGTGCCAGTAACCACCCCGGGGGTCCCGGGAACATTCAGTACTTC
cdr3_aa: CASNHPGGPGNIQYF

d_call: -
j_call: TRBJ1-2
clone_size: -
v_call: TRBV5-1
cdr3_nt: TGCGCCAGTTCCGCCCAGGGGAACTATGGCTACACCTTC
cdr3_aa: CASSAQGNYGYTF

d_call: -
j_call: TRBJ1-1
clone_size: -
v_call: TRBV5-1
cdr3_nt: TGCGCCAGCAGCCCTACTTTGGGGGGGCTGAACACTGAAGCTTTCTTT
cdr3_aa: CASSPTLGGLNTEAFF

d_call: TRBD1
j_call: TRBJ1-4
clone_size: once
v_call: TRBV5-4
cdr3_nt: TGTGCCAGCAGCATCAAGGGGGCAGCTAATGAAAAACTGTTTTTT
cdr3_aa: CASSIKGAANEKLFF

d_call: -
j_call: TRBJ1-2
clone_size: -
v_call: TRBV6-5
cdr3_nt: TGTGCCAGCAGCCCACAAACAGGGCGCTATGGCTACACCTTC
cdr3_aa: CASSPQTGRYGYTF

d_call: -
j_call: TRBJ2-7
clone_size: -
v_call: TRBV6-5
cdr3_nt: TGTGCCAGCGGGTGGGAGAGCAAGATACGCGAGCAGTACTTC
cdr3_aa: CASGWESKIREQYF

d_call: -
j_call: TRBJ2-5
clone_size: -
v_call: TRBV2
cdr3_nt: TGTGCCAGCAGTGGGCAGGTACAAGAGACCCAGTACTTC
cdr3_aa: CASSGQVQETQYF

d_call: TRBD1
j_call: TRBJ2-1
clone_size: -
v_call: TRBV5-1
cdr3_nt: TGCGCCAGCAGCTGGGACAGGAGCTCCTACAATGAGCAGTTCTTC
cdr3_aa: CASSWDRSSYNEQFF

d_call: TRBD2
j_call: TRBJ2-1
clone_size: -
v_call: TRBV9
cdr3_nt: TGTGCCAGCAGCGCGATCTTTACTAGCGGGGGGGCATACAATGAGCAGTTCTTC
cdr3_aa: CASSAIFTSGGAYNEQFF

d_call: -
j_call: TRBJ1-6
clone_size: -
v_call: TRBV30
cdr3_nt: TGTGCCTGGAGTCCCTTCATAGAGAGCTCCTATAATTCACCCCTCCACTTT
cdr3_aa: CAWSPFIESSYNSPLHF

d_call: TRBD1
j_call: TRBJ1-2
clone_size: -
v_call: TRBV5-1
cdr3_nt: TGCGCCAGCAGGGATCAGGGGGCTTCTAACTATGGCTACACCTTC
cdr3_aa: CASRDQGASNYGYTF

d_call: -
j_call: TRBJ1-2
clone_size: -
v_call: TRBV9
cdr3_nt: TGTGCCAGCAGCGTAGGCTATGAGGGAACCTATGGCTACACCTTC
cdr3_aa: CASSVGYEGTYGYTF

d_call: -
j_call: TRBJ1-5
clone_size: -
v_call: TRBV28
cdr3_nt: TGTGCCAGCAGTCCCTCGGACATTAGCAATCAGCCCCAGCATTTT
cdr3_aa: CASSPSDISNQPQHF

d_call: -
j_call: TRBJ1-6
clone_size: -
v_call: TRBV5-4
cdr3_nt: TGTGCCAGCAGCTTCTATCAAAATTCACCCCTCCACTTT
cdr3_aa: CASSFYQNSPLHF

d_call: -
j_call: TRBJ2-5
clone_size: -
v_call: TRBV2
cdr3_nt: TGTGCCAGCAGTGAAGGAGCCGGGGGAGAGACCCAGTACTTC
cdr3_aa: CASSEGAGGETQYF

d_call: -
j_call: TRBJ1-1
clone_size: once
v_call: TRBV3-1/TRBV3-2
cdr3_nt: TGTGCCAGCAGCCACTCGCCAAACGCCAGGAACACTGAAGCTTTCTTT
cdr3_aa: CASSHSPNARNTEAFF

d_call: -
j_call: TRBJ2-2
clone_size: -
v_call: TRBV6-6
cdr3_nt: TGTGCCAGCTCCGGGGTGAACACCGGGGAGCTGTTTTTT
cdr3_aa: CASSGVNTGELFF

d_call: -
j_call: TRBJ2-1
clone_size: -
v_call: TRBV12-2
cdr3_nt: TGTGCAAGTCGCTGCAAGCGGGGGGGCCAGTACAATGAGCAGTTCTTC
cdr3_aa: CASRCKRGGQYNEQFF

d_call: TRBD1
j_call: TRBJ1-4
clone_size: -
v_call: TRBV12-5
cdr3_nt: TGTGCTAGTGGTTTGTTCCTGCTAGGACAGGGGCTTCGTGAAAAACTGTTTTTT
cdr3_aa: CASGLFLLGQGLREKLFF

d_call: TRBD1
j_call: TRBJ1-1
clone_size: -
v_call: TRBV27
cdr3_nt: TGTGCCAGCAGTCCCCTGTTCGGGACAGGTCCGGCAGCTTTCTTT
cdr3_aa: CASSPLFGTGPAAFF

d_call: -
j_call: TRBJ1-5
clone_size: -
v_call: TRBV2
cdr3_nt: TGTGCCAGCCGACGGGATCATAGCAATCAGCCCCAGCATTTT
cdr3_aa: CASRRDHSNQPQHF

d_call: -
j_call: TRBJ1-5
clone_size: once
v_call: TRBV5-1
cdr3_nt: TGCGCCAGCAGCTTGGGGACGGGAGGGCAGCCCCAGCATTTT
cdr3_aa: CASSLGTGGQPQHF

d_call: -
j_call: TRBJ2-1
clone_size: -
v_call: TRBV30
cdr3_nt: TGTGCCTACCCGGACAGAAACAATGAGCAGTTCTTC
cdr3_aa: CAYPDRNNEQFF

d_call: -
j_call: TRBJ1-5
clone_size: -
v_call: TRBV28
cdr3_nt: TGTGCCAGCAGTTTAAGGGGAAGCGTTGGCAATCAGCCCCAGCATTTT
cdr3_aa: CASSLRGSVGNQPQHF

d_call: TRBD2
j_call: TRBJ2-3
clone_size: -
v_call: TRBV29-1
cdr3_nt: TGCAGCGCCCCTACCTTAGCGGGGTCGAGCACAGATACGCAGTATTTT
cdr3_aa: CSAPTLAGSSTDTQYF

d_call: TRBD2
j_call: TRBJ2-7
clone_size: -
v_call: TRBV12-5
cdr3_nt: TGTGCTAGTGTCCCGGGGGGGTACTACGAGCAGTACTTC
cdr3_aa: CASVPGGYYEQYF

d_call: TRBD1
j_call: TRBJ1-6
clone_size: -
v_call: TRBV10-3
cdr3_nt: TGTGCCATCAGTGAGTACGGACAGGGGAATTCACCCCTCCACTTT
cdr3_aa: CAISEYGQGNSPLHF

d_call: -
j_call: TRBJ2-1
clone_size: -
v_call: TRBV7-8
cdr3_nt: TGTGCCAGCAGCTTCCTGCATTTAGGAGATGAGCAGTTCTTC
cdr3_aa: CASSFLHLGDEQFF

d_call: -
j_call: TRBJ2-7
clone_size: -
v_call: TRBV25-1
cdr3_nt: TGTGCCAGCAGTGCCCCAGGGGGACTCTCCTACGAGCAGTACTTC
cdr3_aa: CASSAPGGLSYEQYF

d_call: TRBD2
j_call: TRBJ2-3
clone_size: -
v_call: TRBV19
cdr3_nt: TGTGCCAGTAGTATCGCCCGGACTAGCGGGGGGATGGTGGATACGCAGTATTTT
cdr3_aa: CASSIARTSGGMVDTQYF

d_call: TRBD1
j_call: TRBJ2-3
clone_size: -
v_call: TRBV24-1
cdr3_nt: TGTGCCACCAGTGAGGGGGGGGACAGGGTAACGCAGTATTTT
cdr3_aa: CATSEGGDRVTQYF

d_call: -
j_call: TRBJ2-3
clone_size: once
v_call: TRBV14
cdr3_nt: TGTGCCAGCAGCCAGTTACCGGGACTCCTCGATACGCAGTATTTT
cdr3_aa: CASSQLPGLLDTQYF

d_call: -
j_call: TRBJ2-4
clone_size: once
v_call: TRBV30
cdr3_nt: TGTGCCTGGAGCCAGGGTTACCAAAACATTCAGTACTTC
cdr3_aa: CAWSQGYQNIQYF